Presented here are 4 T cell receptor beta chains from one specimen sequenced in a study of blood T cell repertoires in COVID-19. Profiled with immunoSEQ multiplex PCR; TCRdb holds only in-frame clones, not every one. The top ten clones hold roughly 11% of a sample with 150,000 to 200,000 clones, roughly 87% of them seen once. The sample taken for sequencing was PBMCs or T cells enriched from blood (not recorded which). All receptors come from a man in his forties or fifties who had recovered from COVID-19.

V and J are TRBV5-1 and TRBJ1-1; D gene uncertain. Germline V CDR1 and CDR2: SGHRS, YFSETQ. The CDR3 loop spans 14 amino acids. V was trimmed by 4 bases and J by 3 bases, leaving 13 bases between them. CDR3 nucleotides: TGCGCCAGCAGCCCCTACACCGGGGACACTGAAGCTTTCTTT. This translates into CASSPYTGDTEAFF.

The chain couples TRBV27 to TRBJ2-1; TRBD2 matches at 14 bases. Per the germline V gene, CDR1 is MNHEY and CDR2 is SMNVEV (reference sequence). Losses at the gene ends were 7 bases for V and 4 bases for J; bases not matched to a gene: 6. The CDR3 loop spans 16 amino acids. DNA of the CDR3: TGTGCCAGCACCCGACTAGCGGGAGGGTTTTACAATGAGCAGTTCTTC. It specifies CASTRLAGGFYNEQFF.

This chain links TRBV28 with TRBJ1-1; no definite D call. Germline CDR1 and CDR2: MDHEN and SYDVKM. The CDR3 loop spans 14 amino acids. Trimming cost V 2 bases and J 4 bases, with 11 bases left between them. CDR3 coding DNA: TGTGCCAGCAGTTTAGGCAGGACTAGCACTGAAGCTTTCTTT. Its translation is CASSLGRTSTEAFF.

As for this clone: The germline gene is not matched at one end of the junction; a read error may be the cause. This chain joins TRBV7-7 and TRBJ1-1; 11 bases are shared with TRBD1. The CDR3 has 16 residues. CDR1 is SSHAT and CDR2 is FNYEAQ in the germline V gene (reference sequence). CDR3 in amino acids: CASSPWTGGLNTEAFF. DNA of the CDR3: TGTGCTAGCAGCCCATGGACAGGGGGCCTGAACACTGAAGCTTTCTTT. Looking up the rest from reference TRBV7-7 and TRBJ1-1 gives the full variable domain: GAGVSQSPRYKVTKRGQDVTLRCDPISSHATLYWYQQALGQGPEFLTYFNYEAQPDKSGLPSDRFSAERPEGSISTLTIQRTEQRDSAMYRCASSPWTGGLNTEAFFGQGTRLTVV.